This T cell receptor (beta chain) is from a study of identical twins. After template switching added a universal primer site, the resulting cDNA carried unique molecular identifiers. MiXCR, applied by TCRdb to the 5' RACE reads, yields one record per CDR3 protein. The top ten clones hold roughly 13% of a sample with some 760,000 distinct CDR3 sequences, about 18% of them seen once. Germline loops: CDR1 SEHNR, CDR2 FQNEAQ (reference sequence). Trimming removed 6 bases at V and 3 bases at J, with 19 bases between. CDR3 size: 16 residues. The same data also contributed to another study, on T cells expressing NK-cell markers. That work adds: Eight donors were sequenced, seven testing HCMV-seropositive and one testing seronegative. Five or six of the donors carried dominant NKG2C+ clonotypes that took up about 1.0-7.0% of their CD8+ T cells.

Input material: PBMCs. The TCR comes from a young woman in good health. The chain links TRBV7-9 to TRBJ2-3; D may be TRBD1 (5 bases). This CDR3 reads CASRQTTTGATDTQYF. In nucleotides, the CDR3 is TGTGCCAGCAGGCAAACGACCACAGGAGCGACAGATACGCAGTATTTT. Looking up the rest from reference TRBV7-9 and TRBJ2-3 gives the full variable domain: DTGVSQNPRHKITKRGQNVTFRCDPISEHNRLYWYRQTLGQGPEFLTYFQNEAQLEKSRLLSDRFSAERPKGSFSTLEIQRTEQGDSAMYLCASRQTTTGATDTQYFGPGTRLTVL.